Below are 16 T cell receptor beta chains sequenced from a single sample in a study of T cell responses to AZD1222 COVID-19 vaccine. Produced via immunoSEQ multiplex PCR; TCRdb's table is partial and in-frame only. Among tens of thousands of clones listed, approximately 85% were seen once. The specimen comprised peripheral blood, sampled 28 days after the second AZD1222 dose. These receptors were obtained from an adult who received the AZD1222 COVID-19 vaccine.

As DNA, the CDR3 is TGTGCCAGCAGTAAGGCTCCGGACAGAAGCTCCTACAATGAGCAGTTCTTC. Translated: CASSKAPDRSSYNEQFF. This rearrangement joins TRBV6-2 or TRBV6-3 to TRBJ2-1; a weak D match, TRBD1 (6 bases). Trimming took 5 bases from V and 0 from J, leaving 17 bases between them. The germline V gene has CDR1 MNHEY and CDR2 SVGEGT. The CDR3 consists of 17 residues.

The count of this clone is one. The V and J genes are TRBV9 and TRBJ2-4; no clear D. The ends were cut back, 0 bases at V and 0 bases at J, with 19 bases in the middle. Germline CDR1 and CDR2: SGDLS and YYNGEE. This CDR3 comprises 19 residues. DNA of the CDR3: TGTGCCAGCAGCGTAGGGCCCCTCAGGACGTCTGGAGCCAAAAACATTCAGTACTTC. This encodes CASSVGPLRTSGAKNIQYF.

The rearrangement uses TRBV6-5 and TRBJ1-5, with D hard to call. The CDR3 is made up of 13 amino acids. Germline V gives CDR1 MNHEY, CDR2 SVGAGI. The V gene lost 6 bases and the J gene lost 0 bases, with 6 bases spanning the gap. The CDR3 region has the DNA TGTGCCAGCAGGCCAAATAGCAATCAGCCCCAGCATTTT. It codes for CASRPNSNQPQHF.

The genes are TRBV7-2 and TRBJ2-7; 12 bases line up with TRBD2. Trimming cost V 4 bases and J 4 bases; bases outside gene matches: 2. The germline CDR1 and CDR2 sequences are SGHTA and FQGNSA. CDR3 length equals 14 residues. The CDR3 region is CASSSSGGAYEQYF. In DNA form, the CDR3 reads TGTGCCAGCAGCTCTAGCGGGGGGGCTTACGAGCAGTACTTC. The variable domain in full, with the rest retrieved from reference TRBV7-2 and TRBJ2-7, is GAGVSQSPSNKVTEKGKDVELRCDPISGHTALYWYRQSLGQGLEFLIYFQGNSAPDKSGLPSDRFSAERTGGSVSTLTIQRTQQEDSAVYLCASSSSGGAYEQYFGPGTRLTVT.

Only one count was recorded for this clone. The V call is TRBV2, the J call TRBJ1-1; D uncertain. Trimming took off 7 bases at V and 5 bases at J, with 17 bases between the two ends. The CDR3 is 14 residues long. CDR1 and CDR2 (germline): SNHLY, FYNNEI. CDR3 nucleotide sequence: TGTGCCAGCACCTGGACGGGCGGGGTGACTGAAGCTTTCTTT. Translated, it gives CASTWTGGVTEAFF.

The CDR3 is CASSLTHRGGTEAFF. CDR3 bases: TGTGCCAGCAGCCTAACCCACAGGGGGGGCACTGAAGCTTTCTTT. This rearrangement joins TRBV7-9 to TRBJ1-1, with TRBD1 matching over 8 bases. The ends lost 5 bases at V and 4 bases at J; junction bases unmatched: 9. Germline CDR1 SEHNR, CDR2 FQNEAQ (reference sequence). The CDR3 sequence is 15 residues long.

Only a few counts were recorded for this clone. The CDR3, as DNA: TGCAGTGCTAGTCAGGGGGATCAGCCCCAGCATTTT. Residues: CSASQGDQPQHF. The gene calls are TRBV20-1 and TRBJ1-5, with 7 bases matching TRBD1. J gave up 5 bases and V 3 bases, and 1 base lay outside the gene matches. Germline V gene sequence: CDR1 DFQATT, CDR2 SNEGSKA (reference sequence). This CDR3 region has 12 residues.

The chain couples TRBV27 to TRBJ2-1; D remains ambiguous. The V end was cut by 4 bases, the J end by 0 bases, with 7 bases between. Germline CDR1 and CDR2: MNHEY and SMNVEV (reference sequence). This CDR3 region has 14 residues. The CDR3 region has the DNA TGTGCCAGCAGTTACCGCCCCTCCTACAATGAGCAGTTCTTC. Protein product: CASSYRPSYNEQFF.

In its sample, this clone was seen a few times. This sequence joins TRBV4-2 and TRBJ1-1; perhaps TRBD1 as D (5 bases). V dropped 2 bases and J dropped 0 bases, with 13 bases sitting between them. The CDR3 extends over 16 amino acids. Germline CDR1 is LGHNA and CDR2 is YNFKEQ. The CDR3 DNA reads as TGTGCCAGCAGCCAATTATACAGGTCGATGAACACTGAAGCTTTCTTT. This translates into CASSQLYRSMNTEAFF.

The chain employs TRBV9 and TRBJ2-5; D may match TRBD1 or TRBD2 (6 bases each). V lost 3 bases and J lost 1, with 16 bases in between. The germline V gene encodes CDR1 SGDLS and CDR2 YYNGEE. The CDR3 has 16 residues. CDR3 sequence: CASSAGGGPLQETQYF. The DNA for the CDR3 is TGTGCCAGCAGCGCCGGAGGGGGGCCCCTCCAAGAGACCCAGTACTTC.

J is TRBJ2-5 and V is TRBV7-9; the match to TRBD1 covers 11 bases. Germline CDR1 SEHNR, CDR2 FQNEAQ (reference sequence). The CDR3 has 15 residues. The junction had 7 bases not matched to a gene; V was cut back by 5 bases and J by 5 bases. The CDR3 loop reads CASSGDRGVVETQYF. CDR3 DNA sequence: TGTGCCAGCAGCGGGGACAGGGGGGTCGTGGAGACCCAGTACTTC.

The rearrangement links TRBV6-5 to TRBJ2-7; D is unresolved. V gave up 6 bases and J gave up 6 bases, with 12 bases separating them. The V gene's germline CDR1 is MNHEY and CDR2 SVGAGI. This CDR3 is 12 amino acids long. The CDR3 region has the DNA TGTGCCAGCAGCCTCGGCTGGGCCGAGCAGTACTTC. As protein: CASSLGWAEQYF.

The chain joins TRBV6-5 to TRBJ2-2; unclear D gene. The CDR3 extends over 15 amino acids. V was cut by 6 bases and J by 4 bases, with 15 bases left in between. CDR1 MNHEY and CDR2 SVGAGI come from the germline V gene. The CDR3 DNA sequence: TGTGCCAGCAGACACCCTTGGCCGTTCACCGGGGAGCTGTTTTTT. It specifies CASRHPWPFTGELFF.

This rearrangement joins TRBV7-6 to TRBJ1-1, with 7 bases matching TRBD1. With V trimmed by 5 bases and J by 4 bases, 10 bases remained unmatched. This CDR3 has 15 residues. The V gene's germline CDR1 is SGHVS and CDR2 FNYEAQ. The CDR3 bases are TGTGCCAGCAGCCTTGGGACAGAGGTGAGCACTGAAGCTTTCTTT. This sequence encodes CASSLGTEVSTEAFF.

In this sample, this clone turned up a few times. The chain is built from TRBV24-1 and TRBJ2-1; the match to TRBD2 covers 7 bases. J was trimmed by 1 base and V by 9 bases; bases with no gene match: 5. Per germline, CDR1 KGHDR and CDR2 SFDVKD. This CDR3 has 14 amino acids. The CDR3 here is CATAGGGSYNEQFF. CDR3 in DNA: TGTGCCACCGCCGGCGGGGGATCCTACAATGAGCAGTTCTTC.

The gene calls are TRBV5-1 and TRBJ2-1, with no clear D. The germline CDR1 and CDR2 sequences are SGHRS and YFSETQ. The CDR3 extends over 12 amino acids. The V and J ends lost 4 bases and 6 bases respectively, with 8 bases between them. This CDR3 reads CASSENFNEQFF. CDR3 DNA sequence: TGCGCCAGCAGCGAGAACTTCAATGAGCAGTTCTTC.